This T cell receptor beta chain was found in a study of blood T cell repertoires in COVID-19 (dated by TCRdb to about 2020). Concerning the study at large: Samples covering the acute and convalescent phases of COVID-19 were provided by collaborators in the United States, Italy and Spain. The material from the prospective study consisted of cDNA or gDNA derived from T cells, B-cell-depleted T cells, or PBMCs. A de-identified subject ID, COVID-19 status, age in years and sex were almost always included in the sample metadata. A freely available public database, intended as a resource for researchers studying the immune response to SARS-CoV-2, is where the repertoires were released. Where HLA class I and class II types were available, the types were taken from metadata supplied by the sample provider, not from assay-based typing. Deeply sampled blood TCRbeta repertoires from subjects exposed to, actively infected with, or recovered from COVID-19 were included in the dataset. The samples were drawn from the first 160 participants of the ongoing ImmuneRACE study and from 1,200 or so subjects provided by 6 global collaborators.

The cysteine opens and the phenylalanine closes a CDR3 of 14 amino acids. Only CDR3 DNA is held: 42 bases, read in frame from base 1. V gives up 4 bases and J gives up 4 bases, and the segment between their germline ends measures 11 bases. CDR1 and CDR2, looked up from the germline V gene, are SGHTA and FQGNSA. Whole blood was collected in K2EDTA tubes by collaborating institutions according to the institutions' own protocols. For TCRbeta analysis, collaborators shipped samples as frozen whole blood, isolated PBMCs, or DNA extracted from either of those sample types. General conclusions and limits of the study: Clinical and demographic metadata were provided uncurated, with the amount varying by source and participant.

In the case of this clone: Its antigen is currently not known. Base-call qualities are not available, and no considerably larger clone is one nucleotide away.

TCRbeta CDR3 regions were amplified from genomic DNA using the immunoSEQ Assay, a bias-controlled multiplex PCR. The study's own analysis went as follows. Within the assay, amplification of reference gene primers was used to estimate how many nucleated cells each sample contained. Sequence reads were collapsed and filtered to measure the absolute abundance of every unique TCRbeta CDR3 rearrangement. For each sample, productive Simpson clonality was calculated as the square root of Simpson's diversity index across productive rearrangements. The table comes from immuneACCESS by way of TCRdb, which keeps in-frame sequences with V and J called. Part of the clones is missing from these tables; in studies checked, under half for an unresolved V gene and the rest for unknown reasons. The V and J calls and clone size are taken from that table; D and trimming were inferred from the DNA. The sample profile shows under 200,000 clones; 84% of them were found once. The ten largest clones capture roughly 14% of the sample.

Rearrangement joined TRBV7-2 to TRBJ2-1, with the D gene uncertain. The sequence derives from a man aged 18 to 29 with active or convalescent COVID-19. Sample: peripheral blood. For the CDR3, the sequence is CASSSPAYYNEQFF. In nucleotides, the sequence is TGTGCCAGCAGCTCACCAGCGTATTACAATGAGCAGTTCTTC.